This T cell receptor beta chain comes out of a study of blood T cell repertoires in COVID-19. Turning to the study itself: Samples of COVID-19 (acute and convalescent) were obtained from the United States, Italy and Spain. T cells, B-cell-depleted T cells, or PBMCs supplied cDNA or gDNA.

Germline CDR1 and CDR2: SGHNT and YENEEA. The CDR3 extends over 14 amino acids. The trim removed 8 bases at V and 4 bases at J, leaving 3 bases unmatched. In the source study's methods: Amplification of reference gene primers provided the estimated nucleated cell counts. TCRdb's copy holds only in-frame clones and misses some; the assay was immunoSEQ multiplex PCR. D and trimming come from the DNA, and the V and J calls and clone size come from that table. The top ten hold roughly 3.9% of the sample, which has some 42,000 clones, roughly 88% seen once. The sample comprised peripheral blood. The chain employs TRBV11-3 and TRBJ2-2, with 11 bases fitting TRBD1. The receptor was isolated from a human donor in a cohort sampled during active COVID-19. CDR3 region: CASGGTGGTGELFF. As DNA, the CDR3 is TGTGCCAGCGGGGGGACAGGGGGCACCGGGGAGCTGTTTTTT.